A selection of T cell receptor beta chains follows, all from one sample in a study of blood T cells in healthy people across ages. TCRdb re-analysed the 5' RACE reads in MiXCR, keeping a single row per CDR3 protein. The sample holds around 650,000 distinct CDR3 sequences, roughly 30% seen once. Sequences were obtained from blood. These receptors were collected from an elderly woman in good health. Each CDR3 is given with its conserved first and last residue. A D gene is named only where the DNA matches it firmly. Expanded clones get a size class; other rows say once, few or many, or leave the size out.

j_gene: TRBJ2-3
d_gene: TRBD1
v_gene: TRBV20-1
abundance: NA
CDR3nt: TGCAGTGTTCCCTTGGGGACAGGGGCCCCAGATACGCAGTATTTT
CDR3aa: CSVPLGTGAPDTQYF

j_gene: TRBJ1-1
d_gene: NA
v_gene: TRBV29-1
abundance: few
CDR3nt: TGCAGCGTTGAAACATCTATGAACACTGAAGCTTTCTTT
CDR3aa: CSVETSMNTEAFF

j_gene: TRBJ1-4
d_gene: NA
v_gene: TRBV6-1
abundance: NA
CDR3nt: TGTGCCGGCAGTGTGGTCGGGAGCAGCAGTGAAAAACTGTTTTTT
CDR3aa: CAGSVVGSSSEKLFF

j_gene: TRBJ2-2
d_gene: TRBD1
v_gene: TRBV12-3/TRBV12-4
abundance: few
CDR3nt: TGTGCCAGCAGTCCGACGACAGGGGGAGGAACCGGGGAGCTGTTTTTT
CDR3aa: CASSPTTGGGTGELFF

j_gene: TRBJ2-1
d_gene: NA
v_gene: TRBV30
abundance: NA
CDR3nt: TGTGCCTGTAGTGTAACGGGGGGCGGGGAGCAGTTCTTC
CDR3aa: CACSVTGGGEQFF

j_gene: TRBJ2-7
d_gene: NA
v_gene: TRBV20-1
abundance: many
CDR3nt: TGCAGTGCTAACCCACGTATCCAGGGCGGGCAGTACTTC
CDR3aa: CSANPRIQGGQYF

j_gene: TRBJ2-2
d_gene: TRBD1
v_gene: TRBV15
abundance: once
CDR3nt: TGTGCCACCAGCAGGTTCTTTCCGGGACAGCAGAAATACACTGGGGAGCTGTTTTTT
CDR3aa: CATSRFFPGQQKYTGELFF

j_gene: TRBJ1-1
d_gene: NA
v_gene: TRBV7-9
abundance: many
CDR3nt: TGCGCCAGCTCCAGACAGGCCAACACTGAAGCTTTCTTT
CDR3aa: CASSRQANTEAFF

j_gene: TRBJ1-2
d_gene: TRBD1
v_gene: TRBV5-1
abundance: many
CDR3nt: TGCGCCAGCAGCTACACTGGGACAGGCCTTATCTATGGCTACACCTTC
CDR3aa: CASSYTGTGLIYGYTF

j_gene: TRBJ2-3
d_gene: TRBD2
v_gene: TRBV4-2
abundance: NA
CDR3nt: TGTGCCAGCAGCCCTAGGAGCGGGAGGGAAACCGCTAGCACAGATACGCAGTATTTT
CDR3aa: CASSPRSGRETASTDTQYF

j_gene: TRBJ1-1
d_gene: TRBD1
v_gene: TRBV5-1
abundance: NA
CDR3nt: TGCGCCAGCAGCTCACTGACAGGGGCTGGCACTGAAGCTTTCTTT
CDR3aa: CASSSLTGAGTEAFF

j_gene: TRBJ2-5
d_gene: NA
v_gene: TRBV7-8
abundance: many
CDR3nt: TGTGCCAGCAGCTTAATCCATTCAGAATCGCTACAAGAGACCCAGTACTTC
CDR3aa: CASSLIHSESLQETQYF

j_gene: TRBJ2-2
d_gene: NA
v_gene: TRBV5-1
abundance: few
CDR3nt: TGCGCCAGCAGCCACTCCATAGGGGAGCTGTTTTTT
CDR3aa: CASSHSIGELFF

j_gene: TRBJ2-1
d_gene: NA
v_gene: TRBV28
abundance: NA
CDR3nt: TGTGCCAGCAGCTCAAGGATCGCGTGGTTCTTC
CDR3aa: CASSSRIAWFF

j_gene: TRBJ1-2
d_gene: NA
v_gene: TRBV12-3/TRBV12-4
abundance: many
CDR3nt: TGTGCCAGCAGCGACTCGGGCAGGCGATATGGCTACACCTTC
CDR3aa: CASSDSGRRYGYTF

j_gene: TRBJ2-1
d_gene: TRBD1
v_gene: TRBV6-1
abundance: many
CDR3nt: TGTGCCAGCAGTGATTCCGGGACAGGGAACAATGAGCAGTTCTTC
CDR3aa: CASSDSGTGNNEQFF

j_gene: TRBJ2-1
d_gene: TRBD2
v_gene: TRBV7-3
abundance: NA
CDR3nt: TGTGCCAGCAGCTTAGCCCCTAGCGGGGGTCGTACATACTATGAGCAGTTCTTC
CDR3aa: CASSLAPSGGRTYYEQFF

j_gene: TRBJ2-5
d_gene: NA
v_gene: TRBV12-3/TRBV12-4
abundance: NA
CDR3nt: TGTGCCAGCAGGAGCCGGGGGAAGGAGACCCGGTACTTC
CDR3aa: CASRSRGKETRYF

j_gene: TRBJ2-7
d_gene: TRBD1
v_gene: TRBV5-1
abundance: many
CDR3nt: TGCGCCAGCAGCGGGGCCGGGACAGGGGCCTACGAGCAGTACTTC
CDR3aa: CASSGAGTGAYEQYF

j_gene: TRBJ2-7
d_gene: NA
v_gene: TRBV30
abundance: many
CDR3nt: TGTGCCTGGAGTTCTAGGGACTACGAGCAGTACTTC
CDR3aa: CAWSSRDYEQYF

j_gene: TRBJ2-5
d_gene: NA
v_gene: TRBV29-1
abundance: once
CDR3nt: TGCAGCGTTGCGGGGACATTCCAAGAGACCCAGTACTTC
CDR3aa: CSVAGTFQETQYF

j_gene: TRBJ1-6
d_gene: NA
v_gene: TRBV13
abundance: many
CDR3nt: TGTGCCAGCAGCCCCGGGACACAGATTTCACCCCTCCACTTT
CDR3aa: CASSPGTQISPLHF

j_gene: TRBJ1-1
d_gene: NA
v_gene: TRBV5-1
abundance: few
CDR3nt: TGCGCCAGCAGCTTGCTGGAGAACACTGAAGCTTTCTTT
CDR3aa: CASSLLENTEAFF

j_gene: TRBJ2-5
d_gene: TRBD1
v_gene: TRBV5-1
abundance: many
CDR3nt: TGCGCCAGCAGCATCGCCGGGACAGGGAAAGAGACCCAGTACTTC
CDR3aa: CASSIAGTGKETQYF

j_gene: TRBJ1-5
d_gene: NA
v_gene: TRBV7-2
abundance: many
CDR3nt: TGTGCCAGCAGCTTAGAACAGGGCCGCAATCAGCCCCAGCATTTT
CDR3aa: CASSLEQGRNQPQHF

j_gene: TRBJ1-1
d_gene: NA
v_gene: TRBV30
abundance: few
CDR3nt: TGTGCCTGGAATAGTGGACTTGGCAGAGGGAACACTGAAGCTTTCTTT
CDR3aa: CAWNSGLGRGNTEAFF

j_gene: TRBJ1-1
d_gene: NA
v_gene: TRBV7-3
abundance: NA
CDR3nt: TGTGCCAGCAGCTTAATCGGTGTCACTGAAGCTTTCTTT
CDR3aa: CASSLIGVTEAFF

j_gene: TRBJ2-1
d_gene: TRBD2
v_gene: TRBV5-5
abundance: many
CDR3nt: TGTGCCAGCAGTTACGGGACTAGCGGGGGGGCCTACAATGAGCAGTTCTTC
CDR3aa: CASSYGTSGGAYNEQFF

j_gene: TRBJ2-1
d_gene: NA
v_gene: TRBV2
abundance: few
CDR3nt: TGTGCCAGCAGCGGGAGTTTCGGCAATGAGCAGTTCTTC
CDR3aa: CASSGSFGNEQFF

j_gene: TRBJ1-2
d_gene: NA
v_gene: TRBV30
abundance: many
CDR3nt: TGTGCCTGGAGTGTACTAGACTATGGCTACACCTTC
CDR3aa: CAWSVLDYGYTF

j_gene: TRBJ2-1
d_gene: TRBD1
v_gene: TRBV29-1
abundance: NA
CDR3nt: TGCAGCGTGACAGGGGACTCGGTCGGGCCTGAGCAGTTCTTC
CDR3aa: CSVTGDSVGPEQFF

j_gene: TRBJ2-1
d_gene: TRBD2
v_gene: TRBV6-5
abundance: many
CDR3nt: TGTGCCAGCAGTTACTCGGGCCTTAGCGGGGGATTCTACAATGAGCAGTTCTTC
CDR3aa: CASSYSGLSGGFYNEQFF

j_gene: TRBJ1-1
d_gene: NA
v_gene: TRBV7-9
abundance: NA
CDR3nt: TGTGCCAGCAGCTTAGGGGCCCTGAACACTGGAGCTTTCTTT
CDR3aa: CASSLGALNTGAFF

j_gene: TRBJ2-4
d_gene: NA
v_gene: TRBV29-1
abundance: many
CDR3nt: TGCAGCGTGACGGGTACCAGGGACCACGCAAACATTCAGTACTTC
CDR3aa: CSVTGTRDHANIQYF

j_gene: TRBJ2-3
d_gene: NA
v_gene: TRBV29-1
abundance: NA
CDR3nt: TGCAGCGTGGGGGGACGGTACACAGATACGCAGTATTTT
CDR3aa: CSVGGRYTDTQYF

j_gene: TRBJ2-5
d_gene: TRBD1
v_gene: TRBV7-6
abundance: NA
CDR3nt: TGTGCCAGCAGCCGGCGACAGGGCTGGGAAGAGACCCAGTACTTC
CDR3aa: CASSRRQGWEETQYF

j_gene: TRBJ2-3
d_gene: NA
v_gene: TRBV3-1
abundance: many
CDR3nt: TGTGCCAGCAGCCAAGATTATGGGCAGTATTTT
CDR3aa: CASSQDYGQYF

j_gene: TRBJ2-7
d_gene: TRBD2
v_gene: TRBV20-1
abundance: many
CDR3nt: TGCAGTGCCCAAAACATAGCGGGGGCCGGAGGCTACGAGCAGTACTTC
CDR3aa: CSAQNIAGAGGYEQYF

j_gene: TRBJ2-3
d_gene: TRBD2
v_gene: TRBV4-2
abundance: many
CDR3nt: TGTGCCAGCAGCCCGGCGGCTAGCGGGGGGTCGGGCACAGATACGCAGTATTTT
CDR3aa: CASSPAASGGSGTDTQYF